This T cell receptor (beta chain) originates from a study of blood T cells in healthy people across ages. General observations from the study: Bulk PBMC profiling left naive and antigen-experienced comparisons inconclusive. A strong correlation was seen between TCR beta diversity and naive T cell percentage.

This CDR3 region has 16 residues. Germline V gene data show CDR1 as LGHNA and CDR2 as YNFKEQ. V shed 1 base and J shed 1 base, with 12 bases lying between them. On this clonotype: The antigen is unknown.

For the second PCR, which ran for about 7 to 12 cycles, a sample-barcoded 5' primer and a J-beta primer mix were used. All cDNA molecules were each tagged by a template-switch adaptor with 12 random nucleotides. TCRdb reprocessed the 5' RACE reads via MiXCR and lists one record per CDR3 protein. The sample holds some 700,000 distinct CDR3 sequences, 40% to 45% seen once. Each sample gave at least 7 million isolated PBMCs. The sequencing input was blood. The chain has TRBV4-2 and TRBJ2-3, with D possibly TRBD2 on 5 matching bases. The receptor was isolated from an older woman in good health. The CDR3 loop is CASSQVRSRGTDTQYF. CDR3 in DNA: TGTGCCAGCAGCCAAGTTCGCTCGCGGGGCACAGATACGCAGTATTTT.